These 4 T cell receptor beta chains were all obtained from the same sample, sequenced in a study of blood T cell repertoires in COVID-19. Sequenced by immunoSEQ multiplex PCR; TCRdb stores in-frame clones only, minus some. The sample has over 60,000 clones; roughly 85% are singletons. Sequencing was carried out using peripheral blood. The receptors originated from a woman over 75 with active or convalescent COVID-19.

The chain links TRBV18 to TRBJ2-1, with D perhaps TRBD2 (6 bases). Germline loops: CDR1 KGHSH, CDR2 LQKENI. V was cut by 3 bases and J by 4 bases, with 13 bases left in between. The CDR3 is 15 amino acids. This CDR3 reads CASSPLAGTYNEQFF. DNA of the CDR3: TGTGCCAGCTCACCGCTGGCGGGGACTTACAATGAGCAGTTCTTC.

The V call is TRBV6-5, the J call TRBJ1-4; TRBD1 agrees at 9 bases. This CDR3 is built from 14 residues. The V and J ends lost 5 bases and 3 bases, in that order; junction bases with no gene match: 1. The V gene's germline CDR1 is MNHEY and CDR2 SVGAGI. This CDR3 reads CASSRTGANEKLFF. In DNA, the CDR3 is TGTGCCAGCAGTCGGACAGGGGCTAATGAAAAACTGTTTTTT.

This clone was detected only once. The rearrangement links TRBV5-1 to TRBJ1-4, with TRBD1 as a possible D gene (5 bases). The CDR3 totals 16 residues. V lost 3 bases to trimming and J lost 6 bases, with 18 bases between them. Per the germline V gene, CDR1 is SGHRS and CDR2 is YFSETQ. The CDR3 is CASSWSSGGGDEKLFF. Here the CDR3 DNA reads TGCGCCAGCAGCTGGAGTTCTGGGGGAGGAGATGAAAAACTGTTTTTT.

The chain couples TRBV6-5 to TRBJ1-2; 9 positions match TRBD1. Germline-derived CDR1 and CDR2 are MNHEY and SVGAGI. The CDR3 is made up of 12 amino acids. The trim removed 6 bases at V and 8 bases at J, leaving 4 bases unmatched. The CDR3 nucleotides are TGTGCCAGCAGCCGGGGGACAGGGGGCTACACCTTC. Translation gives CASSRGTGGYTF.